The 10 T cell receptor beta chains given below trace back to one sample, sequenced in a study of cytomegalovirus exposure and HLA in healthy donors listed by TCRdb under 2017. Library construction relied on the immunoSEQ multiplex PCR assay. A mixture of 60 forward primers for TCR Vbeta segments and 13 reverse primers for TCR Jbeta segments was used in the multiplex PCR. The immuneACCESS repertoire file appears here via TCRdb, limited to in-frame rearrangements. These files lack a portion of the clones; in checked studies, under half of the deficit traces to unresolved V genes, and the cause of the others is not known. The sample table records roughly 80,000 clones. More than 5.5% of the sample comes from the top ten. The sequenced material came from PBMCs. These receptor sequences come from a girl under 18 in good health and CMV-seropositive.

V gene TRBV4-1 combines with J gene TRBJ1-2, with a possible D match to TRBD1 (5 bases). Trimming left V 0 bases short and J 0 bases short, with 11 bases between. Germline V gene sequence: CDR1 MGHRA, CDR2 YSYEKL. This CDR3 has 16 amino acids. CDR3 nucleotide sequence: TGCGCCAGCAGCCAAGATAGCGGCAGGGCTAACTATGGCTACACCTTC. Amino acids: CASSQDSGRANYGYTF.

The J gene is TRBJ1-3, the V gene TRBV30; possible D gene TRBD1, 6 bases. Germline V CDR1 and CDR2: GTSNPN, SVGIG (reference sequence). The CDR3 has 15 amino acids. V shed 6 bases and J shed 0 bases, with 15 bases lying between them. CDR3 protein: CACLRQDRSGNTIYF. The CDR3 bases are TGTGCCTGCCTTCGACAGGACCGCTCTGGAAACACCATATATTTT.

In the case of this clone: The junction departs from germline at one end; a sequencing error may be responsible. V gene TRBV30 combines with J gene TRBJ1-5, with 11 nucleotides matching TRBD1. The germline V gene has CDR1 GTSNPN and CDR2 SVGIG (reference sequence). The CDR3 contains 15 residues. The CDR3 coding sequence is TGTGCCGGGAGGTCTGGGACAGGGGGGAGACAGCCCCAGCATTTT. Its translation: CAGRSGTGGRQPQHF.

CDR3 sequence reads: CASNSLTNYGYTF. CDR3 nucleotide sequence: TGTGCCAGCAACTCCCTAACTAACTATGGCTACACCTTC. J is TRBJ1-2 and V is TRBV5-6; D gene uncertain. From germline, CDR1 is SGHDT and CDR2 YYEEEE. The ends were cut back, 6 bases at V and 0 bases at J, with 9 bases in the middle. The CDR3 has 13 amino acids.

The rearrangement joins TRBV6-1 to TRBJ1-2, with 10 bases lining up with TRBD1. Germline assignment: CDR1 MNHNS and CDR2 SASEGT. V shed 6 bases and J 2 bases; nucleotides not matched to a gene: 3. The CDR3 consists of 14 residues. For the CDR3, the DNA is TGTGCCAGCAGACGACAGGGGGCGAACTATGGCTACACCTTC. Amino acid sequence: CASRRQGANYGYTF.

Here the CDR3 reads CASSPPGRLNTEAFF. As DNA, the CDR3 is TGTGCCAGCTCACCCCCGGGAAGACTGAACACTGAAGCTTTCTTT. This sequence joins TRBV18 and TRBJ1-1, with no clear D. Trimming took off 3 bases at V and 0 bases at J, with 11 bases between the two ends. CDR3 length: 15 residues. Germline CDR1 and CDR2: KGHSH and LQKENI.

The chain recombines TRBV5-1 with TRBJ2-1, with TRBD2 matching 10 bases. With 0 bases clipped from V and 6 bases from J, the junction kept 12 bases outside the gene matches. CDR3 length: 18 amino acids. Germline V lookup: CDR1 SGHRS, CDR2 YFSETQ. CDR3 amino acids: CASSLAPARTSGGNEQFF. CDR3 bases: TGCGCCAGCAGCTTGGCCCCAGCGAGGACTAGCGGTGGCAATGAGCAGTTCTTC.

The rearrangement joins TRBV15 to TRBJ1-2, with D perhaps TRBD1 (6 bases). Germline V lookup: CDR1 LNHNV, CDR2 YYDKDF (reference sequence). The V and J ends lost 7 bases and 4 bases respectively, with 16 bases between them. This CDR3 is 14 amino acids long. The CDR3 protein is CATTPRDTLYGYTF. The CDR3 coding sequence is TGTGCCACCACCCCCCGGGACACTCTCTATGGCTACACCTTC.

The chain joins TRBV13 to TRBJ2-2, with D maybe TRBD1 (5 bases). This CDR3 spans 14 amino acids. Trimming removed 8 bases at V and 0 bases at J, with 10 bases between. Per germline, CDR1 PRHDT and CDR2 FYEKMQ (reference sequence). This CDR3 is CASGHNANTGELFF. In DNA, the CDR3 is TGTGCCAGCGGACATAACGCGAACACCGGGGAGCTGTTTTTT.

The CDR3 sequence: CASSETGMSNQPQHF. The CDR3 region has the DNA TGTGCCAGCAGCGAGACAGGGATGAGCAATCAGCCCCAGCATTTT. This chain uses TRBV9 with TRBJ1-5; 7 nucleotides line up with TRBD1. The trim removed 3 bases at V and 1 base at J, leaving 4 bases unmatched. In germline, CDR1 is SGDLS, CDR2 YYNGEE. The CDR3 runs 15 residues.